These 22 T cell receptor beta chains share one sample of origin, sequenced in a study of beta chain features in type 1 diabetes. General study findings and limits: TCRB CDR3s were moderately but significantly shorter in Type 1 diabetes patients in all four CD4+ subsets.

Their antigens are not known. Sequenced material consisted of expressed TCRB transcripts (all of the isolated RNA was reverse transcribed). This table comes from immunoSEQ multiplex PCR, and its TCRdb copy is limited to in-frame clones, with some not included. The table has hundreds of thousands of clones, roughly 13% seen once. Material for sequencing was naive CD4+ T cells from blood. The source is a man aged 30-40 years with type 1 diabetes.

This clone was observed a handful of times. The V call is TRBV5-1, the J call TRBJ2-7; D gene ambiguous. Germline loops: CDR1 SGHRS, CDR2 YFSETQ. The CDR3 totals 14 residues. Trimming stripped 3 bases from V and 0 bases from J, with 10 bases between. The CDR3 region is CASSYDNPSYEQYF. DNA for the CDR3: TGCGCCAGCAGCTACGACAACCCCTCCTACGAGCAGTACTTC.

In DNA form, the CDR3 reads TGTGCCAGCAGCTCCGACAGCAGGGAGCAGTACTTC. As protein: CASSSDSREQYF. The chain recombines TRBV5-6 with TRBJ2-7; D perhaps matches TRBD1 (5 bases). Trimming shortened V by 3 bases and J by 7 bases, and 11 bases separated the two germline ends. The CDR3 totals 12 residues. Germline V gives CDR1 SGHDT, CDR2 YYEEEE.

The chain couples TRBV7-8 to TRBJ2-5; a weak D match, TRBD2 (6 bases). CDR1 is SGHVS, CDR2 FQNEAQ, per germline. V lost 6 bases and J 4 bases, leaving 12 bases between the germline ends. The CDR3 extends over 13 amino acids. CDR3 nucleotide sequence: TGTGCCAGCAGGCGGGATAGGGGAGAGACCCAGTACTTC. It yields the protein CASRRDRGETQYF.

The CDR3 reads CASSFRQGTSTDTQYF. Here the CDR3 DNA reads TGTGCCAGCAGCTTCCGACAGGGTACTAGCACAGATACGCAGTATTTT. This chain joins TRBV28 and TRBJ2-3, with TRBD1 identical over 7 bases. This CDR3 has 16 amino acids. Germline CDR1 reads MDHEN; CDR2 reads SYDVKM. With 6 bases clipped from V and 0 bases from J, the junction kept 9 bases outside the gene matches.

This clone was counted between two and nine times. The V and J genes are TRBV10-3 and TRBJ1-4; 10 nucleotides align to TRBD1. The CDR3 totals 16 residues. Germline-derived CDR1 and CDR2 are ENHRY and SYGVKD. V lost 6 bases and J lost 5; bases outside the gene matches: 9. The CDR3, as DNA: TGTGCCATCAGCCGGGACAGGGGCGTCGGGAATGAAAAACTGTTTTTT. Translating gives CAISRDRGVGNEKLFF.

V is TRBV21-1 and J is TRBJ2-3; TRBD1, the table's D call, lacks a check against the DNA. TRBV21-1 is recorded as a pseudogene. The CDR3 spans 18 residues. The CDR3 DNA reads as TGTGCCAGCAGCAAAGCAATCGGCAGGGGGTCTAGCACAGATACGCAGTATTTT. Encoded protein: CASSKAIGRGSSTDTQYF.

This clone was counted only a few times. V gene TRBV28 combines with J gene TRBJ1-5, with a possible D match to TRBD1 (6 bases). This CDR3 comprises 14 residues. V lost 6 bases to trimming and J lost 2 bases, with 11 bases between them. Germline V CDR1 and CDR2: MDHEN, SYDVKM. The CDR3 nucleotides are TGTGCCAGCAGGGCTTCAGGGGGCAATCAGCCCCAGCATTTT. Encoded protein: CASRASGGNQPQHF.

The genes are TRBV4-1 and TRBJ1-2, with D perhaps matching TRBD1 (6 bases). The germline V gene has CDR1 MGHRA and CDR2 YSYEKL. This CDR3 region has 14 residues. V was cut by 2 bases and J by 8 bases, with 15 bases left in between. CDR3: CASSQRYRVGGYTF. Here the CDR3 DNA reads TGCGCCAGCAGCCAAAGATACAGGGTAGGGGGCTACACCTTC.

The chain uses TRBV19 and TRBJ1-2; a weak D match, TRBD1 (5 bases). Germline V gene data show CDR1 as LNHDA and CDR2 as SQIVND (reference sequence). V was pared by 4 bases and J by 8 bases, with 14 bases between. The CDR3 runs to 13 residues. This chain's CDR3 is CASSRDFPDGYTF. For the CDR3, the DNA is TGTGCCAGTAGTAGGGACTTCCCTGACGGCTACACCTTC.

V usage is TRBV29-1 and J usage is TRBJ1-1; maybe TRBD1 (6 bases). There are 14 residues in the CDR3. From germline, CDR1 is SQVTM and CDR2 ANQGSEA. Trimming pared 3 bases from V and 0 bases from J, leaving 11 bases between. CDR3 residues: CSVENRAMNTEAFF. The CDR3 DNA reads TGCAGCGTTGAGAACAGGGCAATGAACACTGAAGCTTTCTTT.

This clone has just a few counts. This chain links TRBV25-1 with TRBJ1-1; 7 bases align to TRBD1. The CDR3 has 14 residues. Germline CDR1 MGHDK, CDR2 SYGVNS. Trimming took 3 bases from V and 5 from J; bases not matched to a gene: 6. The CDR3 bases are TGTGCCAGCAGTGACCCACAGGGGAGGACTGAAGCTTTCTTT. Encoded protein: CASSDPQGRTEAFF.

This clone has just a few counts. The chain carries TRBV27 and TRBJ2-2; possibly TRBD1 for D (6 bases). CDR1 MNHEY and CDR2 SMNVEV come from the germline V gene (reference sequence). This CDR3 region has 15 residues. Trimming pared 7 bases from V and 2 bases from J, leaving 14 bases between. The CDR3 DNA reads TGTGCCAGCAACCGACGGGACACTAACACCGGGGAGCTGTTTTTT. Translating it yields CASNRRDTNTGELFF.

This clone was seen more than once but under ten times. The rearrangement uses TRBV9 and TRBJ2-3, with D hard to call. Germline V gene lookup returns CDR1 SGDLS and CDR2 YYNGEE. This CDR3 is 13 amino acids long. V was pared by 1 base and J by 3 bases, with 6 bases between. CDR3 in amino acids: CASSVQVTDTQYF. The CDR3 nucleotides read TGTGCCAGCAGCGTACAGGTAACAGATACGCAGTATTTT.

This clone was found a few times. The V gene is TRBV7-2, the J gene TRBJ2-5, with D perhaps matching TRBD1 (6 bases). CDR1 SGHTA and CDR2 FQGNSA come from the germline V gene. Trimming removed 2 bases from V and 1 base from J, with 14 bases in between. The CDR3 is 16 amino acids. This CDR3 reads CASSLWGRDIQETQYF. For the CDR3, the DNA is TGTGCCAGCAGCTTATGGGGCAGGGACATCCAAGAGACCCAGTACTTC.

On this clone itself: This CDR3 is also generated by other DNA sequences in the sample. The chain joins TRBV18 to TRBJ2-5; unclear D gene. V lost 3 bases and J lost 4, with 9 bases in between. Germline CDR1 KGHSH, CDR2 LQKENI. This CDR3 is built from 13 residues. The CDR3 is CASSPRQGETQYF. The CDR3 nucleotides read TGTGCCAGCTCACCCCGACAAGGAGAGACCCAGTACTTC.

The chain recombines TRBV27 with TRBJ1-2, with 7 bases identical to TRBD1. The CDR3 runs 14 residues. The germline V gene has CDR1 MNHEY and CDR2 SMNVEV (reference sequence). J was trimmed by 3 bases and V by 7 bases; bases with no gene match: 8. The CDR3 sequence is CASNEGGRYYGYTF. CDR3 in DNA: TGTGCCAGCAACGAAGGGGGCCGGTACTATGGCTACACCTTC.

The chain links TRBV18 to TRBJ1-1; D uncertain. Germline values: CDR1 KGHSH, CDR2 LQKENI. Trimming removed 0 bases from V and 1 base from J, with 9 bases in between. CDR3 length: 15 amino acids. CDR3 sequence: CASSPPLGPNTEAFF. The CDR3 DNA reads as TGTGCCAGCTCACCACCACTGGGCCCGAACACTGAAGCTTTCTTT.

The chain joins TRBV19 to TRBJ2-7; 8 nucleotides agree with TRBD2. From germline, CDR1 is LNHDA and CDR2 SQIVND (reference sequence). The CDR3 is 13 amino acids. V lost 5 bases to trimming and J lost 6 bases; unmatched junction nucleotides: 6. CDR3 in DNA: TGTGCCAGTAGTGGGACTAGTCAAGTCGAGCAGTACTTC. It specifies CASSGTSQVEQYF.

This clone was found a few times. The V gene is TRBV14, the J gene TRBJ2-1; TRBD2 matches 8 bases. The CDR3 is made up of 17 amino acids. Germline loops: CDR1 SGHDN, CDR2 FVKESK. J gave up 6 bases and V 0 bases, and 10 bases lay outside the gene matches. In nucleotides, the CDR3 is TGTGCCAGCAGCCAAGATAGGAGCGGGAGTTCTCCCAATGAGCAGTTCTTC. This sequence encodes CASSQDRSGSSPNEQFF. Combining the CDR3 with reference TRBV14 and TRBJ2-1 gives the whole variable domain EAGVTQFPSHSVIEKGQTVTLRCDPISGHDNLYWYRRVMGKEIKFLLHFVKESKQDESGMPNNRFLAERTGGTYSTLKVQPAELEDSGVYFCASSQDRSGSSPNEQFFGPGTRLTVL.

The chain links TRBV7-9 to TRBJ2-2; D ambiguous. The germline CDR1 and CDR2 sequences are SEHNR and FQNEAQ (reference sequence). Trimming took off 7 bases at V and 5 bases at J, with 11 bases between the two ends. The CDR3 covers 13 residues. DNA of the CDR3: TGTGCCAGCACCCCCCTCGGGACCGGGGAGCTGTTTTTT. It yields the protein CASTPLGTGELFF.

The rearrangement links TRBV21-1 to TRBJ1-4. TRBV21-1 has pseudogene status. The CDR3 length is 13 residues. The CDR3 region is CASSKKEKEKLFF. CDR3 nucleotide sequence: TGTGCCAGCAGCAAAAAAGAGAAGGAAAAACTGTTTTTT.

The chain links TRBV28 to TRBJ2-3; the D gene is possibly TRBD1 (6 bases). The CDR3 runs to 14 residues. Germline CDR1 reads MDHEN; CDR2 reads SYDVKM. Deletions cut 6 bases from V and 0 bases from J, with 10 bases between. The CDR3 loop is CASRDRFSTDTQYF. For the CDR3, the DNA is TGTGCCAGCAGGGACAGATTTAGCACAGATACGCAGTATTTT.